The T cell receptor beta chain under discussion was sequenced for a study of blood T cell repertoires in COVID-19. Trimming at V came to 7 bases and at J to 7 bases, leaving 13 bases not matched to a gene. The CDR3 is 15 amino acids. Germline CDR1 reads MNHEY; CDR2 reads SVGAGI. Sequencing was performed with immunoSEQ multiplex PCR; in TCRdb, only in-frame clones are kept and a portion is missing. The sample lists under 150,000 clones; around 76% were seen once. The V gene is TRBV6-5, the J gene TRBJ2-1; 7 positions match TRBD2. The sequenced material came from peripheral blood. The receptor was derived from an elderly man with acute or convalescent COVID-19. The CDR3 DNA reads as TGTGCCAGCATCTCGCGGGGGACGCTTGAAAATGAGCAGTTCTTC. This encodes CASISRGTLENEQFF.